This T cell receptor beta chain was sequenced during a study of T cell responses to AZD1222 COVID-19 vaccine (dated by TCRdb to about 2021). At the level of the whole study: A total of under 250 trial participants underwent TCR sequencing, of whom roughly 210 had received two doses of AZD1222 and roughly 26 had received two doses of the MenACWY control vaccine. Trial participants were enrolled into age subgroups of 18-55, 56-69 and 70-plus years, which contained 148, 28 and 57 TCR-sequenced participants, respectively. Study-wide findings and limitations: Conclusions about previously exposed vaccinees are limited because only a handful of AZD1222 recipients were SARS-CoV-2 seropositive at baseline. The 56-69-year group was small, and its depth increase did not reach significance, likely because of low power. Participants were mostly white British and included more females than males, and it was suggested by the authors that clonal diversity may have been underestimated. Because no samples from the day 14 peak response were available, repertoires could be characterized only after the peak T cell response. After two AZD1222 doses, both the breadth and the depth of spike-specific TCRs were significantly higher than at day 0 and than in MenACWY recipients. Reportedly, close to half of the unique spike-specific TCRs recognized epitopes lying outside the regions that are mutated in the B.1.351 and B.1.1.7 variants. The whole spike protein was spanned by vaccine-associated CD4 TCRs, and dominant responses were seen in regions 160-218 and 743-854.

The CDR3 regions of human TCRbeta chains were analyzed by immunosequencing. On the study's bioinformatics: TCRs in the repertoires were compared against a reference library of SARS-CoV-2-specific TCRs that had been generated with the MIRA antigen-specificity platform. Breadth meant the fraction of unique TCRs that were SARS-CoV-2-associated, whereas depth meant the fraction of total T cells that were SARS-CoV-2-associated. Each spike-specific TCR was assigned to its reactive spike region and to a CD4 or CD8 class using the MIRA data. Log10-transformed breadth and depth values were compared by one-way ANOVA with Sidak's multiple comparisons tests. TCRdb carries this immuneACCESS record with in-frame sequences only. Its versions omit some clonotypes, under half of them owing to an unresolved V gene in the studies checked, with the rest unexplained. Clonal size and the V and J genes are those of that table, whereas D and trimming came from the DNA. Across this sample there are around 47,000 clones, with around 80% seen only once. The top ten clonotypes cover roughly a fifth of the sample.

V is cut by 1 base and J by 8 bases, and the space between the germline ends is 9 bases. Taken from cysteine to phenylalanine, the CDR3 has 12 residues. Solely the CDR3 DNA is kept, with 36 bases framed from the first base. From a lookup of the germline V gene, CDR1 and CDR2 are SGHRS and YFSETQ. The time point tag for this specimen amounts to: about 28 days (+/-7) after the second vaccine dose. What this sample's treatment or condition label stands for: meningococcal conjugate vaccine given as trial control. Samples from vaccinated people were obtained from the UK trials COV001 and COV002, which included a single-blind randomized controlled phase 2/3 trial of AZD1222 (ChAdOx1 nCoV-19) in healthy adults. For TCRbeta chain sequencing, PBMC samples from trial participants were taken at day 0 and at day 28 after the second dose. Regarding this clone: Its specific antigen is unknown. No much larger clone exists at a distance of one base, and base qualities are not known.

The source of this sequence is an adult who received the MenACWY meningococcal vaccine as a control. The sequences come from peripheral blood, collected 28 days after the second dose of the MenACWY control vaccine. This chain is built from TRBV5-1 and TRBJ1-1, and perhaps TRBD1 as D gene, on 5 matching bases. At the DNA level, the sequence is TGCGCCAGCAGCTTGAGGGGTCCCGAAGCTTTCTTT. This translates into CASSLRGPEAFF.